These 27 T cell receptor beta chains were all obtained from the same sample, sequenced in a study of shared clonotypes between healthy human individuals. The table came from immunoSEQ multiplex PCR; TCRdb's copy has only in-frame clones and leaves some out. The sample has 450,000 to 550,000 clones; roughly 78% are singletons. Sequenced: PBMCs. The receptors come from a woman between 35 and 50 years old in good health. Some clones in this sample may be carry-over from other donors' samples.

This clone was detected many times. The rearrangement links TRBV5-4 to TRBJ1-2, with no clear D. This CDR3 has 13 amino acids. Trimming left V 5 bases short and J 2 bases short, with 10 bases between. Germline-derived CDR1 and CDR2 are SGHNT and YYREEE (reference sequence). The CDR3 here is CASRPDTNYGYTF. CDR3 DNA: TGTGCCAGCAGACCAGACACCAACTATGGCTACACCTTC.

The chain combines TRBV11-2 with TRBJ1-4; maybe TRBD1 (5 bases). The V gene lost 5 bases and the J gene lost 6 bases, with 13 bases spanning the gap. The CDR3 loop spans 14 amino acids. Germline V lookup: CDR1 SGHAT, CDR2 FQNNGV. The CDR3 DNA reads TGTGCCAGCAGCGCCCAGGGAGGACATGAAAAACTGTTTTTT. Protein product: CASSAQGGHEKLFF.

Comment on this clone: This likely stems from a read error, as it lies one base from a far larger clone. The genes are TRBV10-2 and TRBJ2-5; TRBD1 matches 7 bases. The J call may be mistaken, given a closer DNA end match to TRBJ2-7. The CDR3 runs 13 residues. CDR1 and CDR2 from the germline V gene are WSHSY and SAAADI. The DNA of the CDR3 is TGCGCCAGCACCCCGGGACAGACCTACGAGCAGTACTTC. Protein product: CASTPGQTYEQYF.

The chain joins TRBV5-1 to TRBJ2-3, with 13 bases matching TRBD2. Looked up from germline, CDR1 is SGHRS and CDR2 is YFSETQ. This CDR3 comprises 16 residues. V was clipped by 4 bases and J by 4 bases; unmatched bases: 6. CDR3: CASSPRTSGSADTQYF. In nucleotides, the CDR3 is TGCGCCAGCAGCCCTCGGACTAGCGGGAGTGCAGATACGCAGTATTTT.

CDR3 DNA: TGCGCCAGCAGCCAACTACTAGCGGGCACAGATACGCAGTATTTT. This gives the protein CASSQLLAGTDTQYF. The chain recombines TRBV4-1 with TRBJ2-3; 8 nucleotides line up with TRBD2. CDR1 is MGHRA and CDR2 is YSYEKL in the germline V gene. The CDR3 totals 15 residues. The V gene end was trimmed by 2 bases and the J gene end by 1 base; junction bases not matched to a gene: 2.

The DNA for the CDR3 is TGTGCCAGCAGCACGGGATCTAGCGGGAGTGGATATACGCAGTATTTT. The encoded protein is CASSTGSSGSGYTQYF. This chain uses TRBV7-3 with TRBJ2-3; TRBD2 agrees at 10 bases. CDR3 length: 16 amino acids. Per the germline V gene, CDR1 is SGHTA and CDR2 is FQGTGA. J was trimmed by 7 bases and V by 5 bases; bases with no gene match: 12.

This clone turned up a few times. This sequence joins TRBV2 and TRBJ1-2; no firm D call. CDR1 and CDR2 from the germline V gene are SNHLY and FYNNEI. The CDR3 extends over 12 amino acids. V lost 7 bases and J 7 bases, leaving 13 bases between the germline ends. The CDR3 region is CASTRERGGYTF. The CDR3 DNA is TGTGCCAGCACGAGGGAGCGGGGTGGCTACACCTTC.

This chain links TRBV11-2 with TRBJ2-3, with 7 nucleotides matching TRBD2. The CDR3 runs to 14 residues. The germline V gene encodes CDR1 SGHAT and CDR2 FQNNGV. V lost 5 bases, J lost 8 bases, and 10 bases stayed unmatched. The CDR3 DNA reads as TGTGCCAGCAGCCCCTCGGGAGGTTCCTTTACGCAGTATTTT. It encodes CASSPSGGSFTQYF.

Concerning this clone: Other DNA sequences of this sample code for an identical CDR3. In DNA, the CDR3 is TGCAGTGCACGTAGAAGCAATGAGCAGTTCTTC. Protein: CSARRSNEQFF. The chain combines TRBV20-1 with TRBJ2-1; D ambiguous. Trimming took off 6 bases at V and 6 bases at J, with 9 bases between the two ends. This CDR3 is 11 amino acids long. From germline, CDR1 is DFQATT and CDR2 SNEGSKA (reference sequence).

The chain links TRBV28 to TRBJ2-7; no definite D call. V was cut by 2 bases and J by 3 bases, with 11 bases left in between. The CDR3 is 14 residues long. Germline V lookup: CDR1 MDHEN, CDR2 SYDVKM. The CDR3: CASSLLGRFYEQYF. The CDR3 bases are TGTGCCAGCAGTTTACTTGGCAGATTCTACGAGCAGTACTTC.

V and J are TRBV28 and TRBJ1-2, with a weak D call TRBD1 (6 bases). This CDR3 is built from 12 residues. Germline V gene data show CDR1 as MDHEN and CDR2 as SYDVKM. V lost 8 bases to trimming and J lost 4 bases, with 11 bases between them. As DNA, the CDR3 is TGTGCCAGCGTACAGGGAGTCTATGGCTACACCTTC. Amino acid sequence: CASVQGVYGYTF.

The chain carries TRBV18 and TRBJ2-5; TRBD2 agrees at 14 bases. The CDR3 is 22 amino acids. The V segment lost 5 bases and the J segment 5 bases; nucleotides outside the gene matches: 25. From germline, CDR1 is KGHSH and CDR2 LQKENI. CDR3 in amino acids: CASSSPGGCKTSGRGDRETQYF. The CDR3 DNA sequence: TGTGCCAGCTCAAGCCCGGGTGGGTGTAAGACTAGCGGGAGGGGCGATAGGGAGACCCAGTACTTC.

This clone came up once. In nucleotides, the CDR3 is TGTGCCAGCAGGAGACTCACAGGGGGCACAGATACGCAGTATTTT. Protein: CASRRLTGGTDTQYF. The chain has TRBV6-1 and TRBJ2-3; 7 bases align to TRBD1. CDR1 is MNHNS, CDR2 SASEGT, per germline. Trimming removed 6 bases from V and 1 base from J; junction bases left unmatched: 7. CDR3 length: 15 amino acids.

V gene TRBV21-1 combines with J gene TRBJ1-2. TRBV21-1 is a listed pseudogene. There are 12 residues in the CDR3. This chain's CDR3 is CASSRFNRRRTF. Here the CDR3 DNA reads TGTGCCAGCAGCAGGTTTAATAGACGGCGGACCTTC.

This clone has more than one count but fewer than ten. The CDR3 here is CASSLGTGDGETQYF. CDR3 DNA sequence: TGTGCCAGCAGCTTAGGGACAGGGGATGGTGAGACCCAGTACTTC. The chain is built from TRBV7-2 and TRBJ2-5; 9 nucleotides match TRBD1. With V trimmed by 1 base and J by 5 bases, 5 bases remained unmatched. Per the germline V gene, CDR1 is SGHTA and CDR2 is FQGNSA. The CDR3 sequence is 15 residues long.

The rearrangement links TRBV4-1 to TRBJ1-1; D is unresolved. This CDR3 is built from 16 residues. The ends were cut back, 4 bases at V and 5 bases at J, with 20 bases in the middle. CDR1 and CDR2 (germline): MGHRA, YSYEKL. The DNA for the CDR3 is TGCGCCAGCAGCCGGAGGCGGGAGGGAGGCTCGACTGAAGCTTTCTTT. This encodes CASSRRREGGSTEAFF.

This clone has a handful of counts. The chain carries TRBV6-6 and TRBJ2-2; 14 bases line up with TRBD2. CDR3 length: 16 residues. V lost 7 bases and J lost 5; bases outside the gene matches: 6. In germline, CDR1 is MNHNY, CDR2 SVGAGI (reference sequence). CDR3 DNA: TGTGCCAGCAACCTAGGACTAGCGGGGGGAACCGGGGAGCTGTTTTTT. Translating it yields CASNLGLAGGTGELFF.

The CDR3 loop is CASSSRRQETQYF. The CDR3 DNA sequence: TGCGCCAGCAGCTCTCGACGGCAAGAGACCCAGTACTTC. The chain links TRBV5-1 to TRBJ2-5; D remains unclear. The germline V gene encodes CDR1 SGHRS and CDR2 YFSETQ. The CDR3 contains 13 residues. V shed 3 bases and J shed 2 bases, with 8 bases lying between them.

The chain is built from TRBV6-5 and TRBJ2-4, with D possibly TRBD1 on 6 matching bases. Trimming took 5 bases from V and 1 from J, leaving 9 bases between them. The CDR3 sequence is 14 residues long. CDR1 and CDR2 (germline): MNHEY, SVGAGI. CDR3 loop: CASSDQGAKNIQYF. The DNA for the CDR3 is TGTGCCAGCAGTGACCAGGGGGCCAAAAACATTCAGTACTTC.

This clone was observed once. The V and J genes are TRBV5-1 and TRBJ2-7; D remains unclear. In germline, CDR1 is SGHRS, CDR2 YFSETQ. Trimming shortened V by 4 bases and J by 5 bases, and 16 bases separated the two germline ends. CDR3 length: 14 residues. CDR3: CASSQPGQFNEQYF. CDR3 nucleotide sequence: TGCGCCAGCAGCCAGCCCGGGCAGTTCAACGAGCAGTACTTC. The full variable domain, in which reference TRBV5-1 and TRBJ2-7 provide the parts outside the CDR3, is KAGVTQTPRYLIKTRGQQVTLSCSPISGHRSVSWYQQTPGQGLQFLFEYFSETQRNKGNFPGRFSGRQFSNSRSEMNVSTLELGDSALYLCASSQPGQFNEQYFGPGTRLTVT.

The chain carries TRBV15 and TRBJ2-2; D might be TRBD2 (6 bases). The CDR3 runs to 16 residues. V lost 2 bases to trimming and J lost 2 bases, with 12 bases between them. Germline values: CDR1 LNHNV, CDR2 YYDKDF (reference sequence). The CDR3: CATSRRRDLNTGELFF. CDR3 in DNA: TGTGCCACCAGCAGACGGCGGGACTTAAACACCGGGGAGCTGTTTTTT.

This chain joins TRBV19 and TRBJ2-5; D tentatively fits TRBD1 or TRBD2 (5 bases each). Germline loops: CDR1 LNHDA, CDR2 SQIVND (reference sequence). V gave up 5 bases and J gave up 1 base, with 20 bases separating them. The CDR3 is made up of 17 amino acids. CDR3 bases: TGTGCCAGTAGTTTCCAATCCGGGACGGAGATCCAAGAGACCCAGTACTTC. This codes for CASSFQSGTEIQETQYF. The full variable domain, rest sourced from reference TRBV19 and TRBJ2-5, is DGGITQSPKYLFRKEGQNVTLSCEQNLNHDAMYWYRQDPGQGLRLIYYSQIVNDFQKGDIAEGYSVSREKKESFPLTVTSAQKNPTAFYLCASSFQSGTEIQETQYFGPGTRLLVL.

Here the CDR3 DNA reads TGTGCCAGCTCACAGGAGTGGGGAGAGACCCAGTACTTC. Amino acids: CASSQEWGETQYF. This chain joins TRBV18 and TRBJ2-5, with D unclear. In germline, CDR1 is KGHSH, CDR2 LQKENI. V lost 4 bases and J lost 4, with 10 bases in between. The CDR3 sequence is 13 residues long.

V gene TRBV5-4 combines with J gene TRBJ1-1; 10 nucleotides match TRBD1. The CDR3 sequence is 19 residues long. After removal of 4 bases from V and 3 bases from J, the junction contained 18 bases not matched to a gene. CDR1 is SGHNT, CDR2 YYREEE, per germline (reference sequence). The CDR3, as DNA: TGTGCCAGCAGCCTTGCCCGATTCCGGGACAGGGGAAGAGACACTGAAGCTTTCTTT. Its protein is CASSLARFRDRGRDTEAFF.

CDR3 sequence: CASSSQLAVEYEQYF. CDR3 nucleotide sequence: TGTGCCAGCAGTTCTCAATTGGCGGTAGAATACGAGCAGTACTTC. The chain links TRBV28 to TRBJ2-7, with D unresolved. The CDR3 is 15 amino acids. The germline V and J ends were trimmed by 4 bases and 4 bases, with 17 bases remaining between them. Germline CDR1 and CDR2: MDHEN and SYDVKM.

CDR3 residues: CASSLAPFSGANVLTF. As DNA, the CDR3 is TGTGCCAGCAGCTTAGCACCATTTTCTGGGGCCAACGTCCTGACTTTC. This chain uses TRBV11-2 with TRBJ2-6; D is undetermined. The CDR3 contains 16 residues. Germline loops: CDR1 SGHAT, CDR2 FQNNGV. V lost 1 base and J lost 1, with 8 bases in between. Based on the CDR3 plus reference TRBV11-2 and TRBJ2-6, the full variable domain is EAGVAQSPRYKIIEKRQSVAFWCNPISGHATLYWYQQILGQGPKLLIQFQNNGVVDDSQLPKDRFSAERLKGVDSTLKIQPAKLEDSAVYLCASSLAPFSGANVLTFGAGSRLTVL.

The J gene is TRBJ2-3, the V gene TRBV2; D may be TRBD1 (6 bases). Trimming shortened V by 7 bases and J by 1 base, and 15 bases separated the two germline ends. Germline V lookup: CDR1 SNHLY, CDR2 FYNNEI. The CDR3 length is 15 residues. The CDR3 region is CASTRGGRGTDTQYF. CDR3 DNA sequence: TGTGCCAGCACCAGAGGGGGACGGGGCACAGATACGCAGTATTTT.